This T cell receptor (beta chain) is from a study of spatial heterogeneity in lung cancer. J lost 6 bases, V lost 2 bases, and 12 bases had no gene match. Looked up from germline, CDR1 is GTSNPN and CDR2 is SVGIG (reference sequence). The CDR3 has 15 amino acids. This clonotype was detected a few times. TCRdb reprocessed the 5' RACE reads with MiXCR, giving one entry per CDR3 protein. The sample yields roughly 120,000 distinct CDR3 sequences, approximately 10% seen once. Time point noted: blood at routine non-recurrence follow-up after resection. Whole RNA came from tumor, nontumor lung or frozen PBMC and was sequenced without being sorted.

This sample comprised PBMCs, obtained at follow-up. The V gene is TRBV30, the J gene TRBJ2-7, with 8 bases lining up with TRBD2. This clonotype originated in a female donor with early-stage non-small cell lung cancer. The DNA for the CDR3 is TGTGCCTGGAGTAGACTAAGCGGGGGAAAGGGCGAGCAGTACTTC. Translation gives CAWSRLSGGKGEQYF.